The 31 T cell receptor beta chains listed next were all sequenced from one sample in a study of immune heterogeneity within non-small cell lung tumors. The template consisted of bulk tumor genomic DNA, with about 640 ng used per sample. Several biopsies per primary tumor, spaced far apart, were taken during surgery. Patients underwent curative surgery for non-small cell lung cancer (untreated and newly diagnosed). Multiplex PCR was performed with 32 V and 13 J primers, and it amplified TCR beta CDR3. MiXCR, run by TCRdb on the multiplex PCR reads, gives a single entry per CDR3 protein. The table lists 2,500 to 3,500 distinct CDR3 sequences, 40% to 50% of them singletons. Sequencing used lung tumor tissue. These receptors were collected from a woman between 50 and 59 years old with non-small cell lung cancer.

The rearrangement joins TRBV27 to TRBJ1-2; 9 nucleotides line up with TRBD1. The CDR3 is made up of 13 amino acids. The ends lost 6 bases at V and 4 bases at J; junction bases unmatched: 3. Germline CDR1 MNHEY, CDR2 SMNVEV (reference sequence). The CDR3 sequence: CASSRTGAYGYTF. CDR3 nucleotides: TGTGCCAGCAGCCGGACAGGGGCCTATGGCTACACCTTC.

Points on this clonotype: A much more abundant neighbour one base away suggests this may be a read error. This chain links TRBV6-2 or TRBV6-3 with TRBJ1-1, with 7 bases fitting TRBD1. CDR1 MNHEY and CDR2 SVGEGT come from the germline V gene. The CDR3 is 12 amino acids. The CDR3 spells CASSDRVTESFF. The CDR3 DNA is TGTGCCAGCAGTGACAGGGTCACTGAATCTTTCTTT.

Sample share makes this clonotype medium-sized. The chain combines TRBV11-1 with TRBJ2-7; 10 bases are shared with TRBD2. This CDR3 is built from 14 residues. J gave up 3 bases and V 3 bases, and 2 bases lay outside the gene matches. Germline V gene data show CDR1 as SGHAT and CDR2 as FQDESV (reference sequence). The CDR3 sequence is CASSLGLANYEQYF. The CDR3 bases are TGTGCCAGCAGCTTGGGACTAGCGAACTACGAGCAGTACTTC.

This clonotype is deemed medium-sized (0.01 to 0.1%). The chain is built from TRBV6-1 and TRBJ1-5; D is unresolved. Germline assignment: CDR1 MNHNS and CDR2 SASEGT. Trimming cost V 6 bases and J 4 bases, with 13 bases left between them. There are 14 residues in the CDR3. CDR3 in DNA: TGTGCCAGCAGAGCCTGGGATGGGAATCAGCCCCAGCATTTT. This gives the protein CASRAWDGNQPQHF.

The chain has TRBV3-1 and TRBJ2-1, with 12 positions matching TRBD2. The CDR3 loop spans 15 amino acids. V lost 9 bases to trimming and J lost 5 bases; unmatched junction nucleotides: 8. The germline gives CDR1 LGHDT, CDR2 YNNKEL (reference sequence). CDR3 DNA: TGTGCCAGTACCTCTAGCGGGGGGGCCAACAATGAGCAGTTCTTC. Translation gives CASTSSGGANNEQFF.

As concerns this clonotype: Its ends do not fully match the called genes, so a read error is possible. The chain joins TRBV20-1 to TRBJ1-1; 11 bases match TRBD1. CDR3 length equals 14 residues. Per germline, CDR1 DFQATT and CDR2 SNEGSKA (reference sequence). As DNA, the CDR3 is TGCAGTTCTGGAGGACAGGGGGCGAGGACTGAATCTTTCTTT. Translation: CSSGGQGARTESFF.

This chain uses TRBV29-1 with TRBJ2-7, with TRBD2 identical over 12 bases. J lost 3 bases, V lost 6 bases, and 3 bases had no gene match. This CDR3 has 13 residues. Germline CDR1 reads SQVTM; CDR2 reads ANQGSEA. The CDR3 region is CSVTSGRDYEQYF. CDR3 DNA: TGCAGCGTGACTAGCGGGAGAGACTACGAGCAGTACTTC.

Turning to this clonotype: Just one base apart from a much larger clone, this may be a read error. The chain has TRBV28 and TRBJ1-2, with 7 bases matching TRBD1. Germline assignment: CDR1 MDHEN and CDR2 SYDVKM. The CDR3 has 12 residues. V lost 5 bases, J lost 7 bases, and 4 bases stayed unmatched. The CDR3 here is CASSLDRVGYTF. For the CDR3, the DNA is TGTGCCAGCAGTCTAGACAGGGTTGGCTACACCTTC.

Within the sample, this clonotype is medium-sized. V is TRBV19 and J is TRBJ2-3; 9 bases align to TRBD2. The CDR3 runs to 15 residues. J lost 10 bases, V lost 0 bases, and 8 bases had no gene match. Germline V CDR1 and CDR2: LNHDA, SQIVND (reference sequence). CDR3 loop: CASSIEGGGAQAQYF. Here the CDR3 DNA reads TGTGCCAGTAGTATAGAAGGCGGGGGGGCGCAGGCGCAGTATTTT.

This clonotype is medium-sized (0.01 to 0.1%) by share. The V and J genes are TRBV2 and TRBJ2-2; maybe TRBD1 (5 bases). CDR1 SNHLY and CDR2 FYNNEI come from the germline V gene. V lost 6 bases and J 1 base, leaving 12 bases between the germline ends. This CDR3 is 15 amino acids long. The CDR3 reads CASRGDYRNTGELFF. The CDR3 nucleotides are TGTGCCAGCAGAGGGGATTACAGGAACACCGGGGAGCTGTTTTTT.

V and J are TRBV12-5 and TRBJ2-1; 8 bases map to TRBD1. With V trimmed by 1 base and J by 9 bases, 5 bases remained unmatched. In germline, CDR1 is LGHNT, CDR2 FRNRAP. The CDR3 has 14 amino acids. The chain's CDR3 is CASGLGLTGGEQFF. The CDR3 region has the DNA TGTGCTAGTGGTTTGGGACTAACAGGGGGTGAGCAGTTCTTC. The full variable domain, its missing parts supplied by reference TRBV12-5 and TRBJ2-1, is DARVTQTPRHKVTEMGQEVTMRCQPILGHNTVFWYRQTMMQGLELLAYFRNRAPLDDSGMPKDRFSAEMPDATLATLKIQPSEPRDSAVYFCASGLGLTGGEQFFGPGTRLTVL.

Within the sample, this clonotype is medium-sized. CDR3: CASSLALAYGYTF. CDR3 nucleotides: TGTGCCAGCAGCTTAGCGCTAGCCTATGGCTACACCTTC. The rearrangement joins TRBV7-2 to TRBJ1-2; no firm D call. Trimming removed 0 bases at V and 4 bases at J, with 6 bases between. Germline lookup yields CDR1 SGHTA and CDR2 FQGNSA. The CDR3 is 13 residues long. Looking up the rest from reference TRBV7-2 and TRBJ1-2 gives the full variable domain: GAGVSQSPSNKVTEKGKDVELRCDPISGHTALYWYRQSLGQGLEFLIYFQGNSAPDKSGLPSDRFSAERTGGSVSTLTIQRTQQEDSAVYLCASSLALAYGYTFGSGTRLTVV.

J is TRBJ1-1 and V is TRBV27; D unclear. Trimming cost V 6 bases and J 4 bases, with 9 bases left between them. Germline values: CDR1 MNHEY, CDR2 SMNVEV (reference sequence). This CDR3 contains 12 residues. CDR3 nucleotides: TGTGCCAGCAGAGGCAGACTCACTGAAGCTTTCTTT. It translates to CASRGRLTEAFF.

In its sample, this clonotype ranks as large (0.1 to 1%). This chain connects TRBV11-3 to TRBJ2-7; D is unresolved. Germline V CDR1 and CDR2: SGHNT, YENEEA. V was cut by 1 base and J by 2 bases, with 12 bases left in between. The CDR3 runs to 15 residues. CDR3 loop: CASSLGGISTYEQYF. In nucleotides, the CDR3 is TGTGCCAGCAGCTTAGGGGGAATCAGCACCTACGAGCAGTACTTC.

This clonotype was seen once. The chain is built from TRBV12-3 or TRBV12-4 and TRBJ2-6, with no clear D. Trimming stripped 2 bases from V and 4 bases from J, with 24 bases between. The CDR3 loop spans 20 amino acids. The CDR3 coding sequence is TGTGCCAGCAGTTTAACAGTTTCGGAAGGGATCAATTCCGGGGCCAACGTCCTGACTTTC. Translating gives CASSLTVSEGINSGANVLTF.

By frequency in the sample, this clonotype is medium-sized. V usage is TRBV2 and J usage is TRBJ1-3, with no clear D. Trimming left V 8 bases short and J 3 bases short, with 11 bases between. The CDR3 totals 13 residues. Germline V gene data show CDR1 as SNHLY and CDR2 as FYNNEI. The DNA for the CDR3 is TGTGCCAGCCGGGCTTTTTATGGAAACACCATATATTTT. Its protein is CASRAFYGNTIYF.

Within the sample, this clonotype is large. The chain carries TRBV20-1 and TRBJ1-1; D is perhaps TRBD1 (6 bases). Germline V lookup: CDR1 DFQATT, CDR2 SNEGSKA (reference sequence). The CDR3 covers 13 residues. Trimming cost V 0 bases and J 10 bases, with 15 bases left between them. The CDR3 spells CSARDGGKGVAFF. As DNA, the CDR3 is TGCAGTGCTAGAGATGGGGGGAAGGGGGTAGCTTTCTTT.

This clonotype is large (0.1 to 1%) within its sample. The rearrangement uses TRBV30 and TRBJ2-5; D is possibly TRBD1 or TRBD2 (6 bases each). The CDR3 is 12 amino acids. V lost 1 base, J lost 7 bases, and 10 bases lay in between. Per the germline V gene, CDR1 is GTSNPN and CDR2 is SVGIG (reference sequence). In DNA form, the CDR3 reads TGTGCCTGGAGTGGGGGGGCAGGGACCCAGTACTTC. Amino acids: CAWSGGAGTQYF.

By sample share, this clonotype is medium-sized. This rearrangement joins TRBV7-8 to TRBJ1-1, with a tentative D call TRBD1 (6 bases). V was cut by 6 bases and J by 3 bases, with 14 bases left in between. Germline values: CDR1 SGHVS, CDR2 FQNEAQ. The CDR3 has 14 amino acids. CDR3 sequence (DNA): TGTGCCAGCAGGCCGAAATACAGGGACACTGAAGCTTTCTTT. Translation: CASRPKYRDTEAFF.

This rearrangement joins TRBV28 to TRBJ2-7; TRBD1 matches at 8 bases. The CDR3 extends over 15 amino acids. The V gene's germline CDR1 is MDHEN and CDR2 SYDVKM. With 4 bases clipped from V and 5 bases from J, the junction kept 10 bases outside the gene matches. The CDR3 is CASSSRQGHINEQYF. DNA of the CDR3: TGTGCCAGCAGTTCTCGACAGGGGCACATCAACGAGCAGTACTTC.

In its sample, this clonotype ranks as medium-sized. A read error may explain this, as a much larger clone is one base away. No conserved phenylalanine or tryptophan is present at the end of the CDR3, so a read error is the likely explanation. The chain has TRBV20-1 and TRBJ2-7, with TRBD2 identical over 9 bases. The V gene's germline CDR1 is DFQATT and CDR2 SNEGSKA (reference sequence). The CDR3 extends over 12 amino acids. V gave up 7 bases and J gave up 5 bases; unmatched junction bases: 6. The CDR3 reads CSGKRGEDEQYL. CDR3 coding DNA: TGCAGTGGGAAGCGGGGGGAGGACGAGCAGTACCTC.

CDR3: CSAKDSWGHNEQFF. The CDR3 nucleotides read TGCAGTGCTAAGGACAGTTGGGGCCACAATGAGCAGTTCTTC. V and J are TRBV20-1 and TRBJ2-1; TRBD1 might be the D (6 bases). From germline, CDR1 is DFQATT and CDR2 SNEGSKA (reference sequence). Trimming took off 4 bases at V and 5 bases at J, with 15 bases between the two ends. The CDR3 is made up of 14 amino acids.

This clonotype appeared once. The V call is TRBV20-1, the J call TRBJ1-1; no clear D gene. The CDR3 sequence is 15 residues long. The V gene lost 3 bases and the J gene lost 2 bases, with 16 bases spanning the gap. Germline V gene data show CDR1 as DFQATT and CDR2 as SNEGSKA (reference sequence). DNA of the CDR3: TGCAGTGCTAGTGGGGAGGGAAAGCCAAACACTGAAGCTTTCTTT. Amino acid sequence: CSASGEGKPNTEAFF.

This clonotype qualifies as large. The rearrangement links TRBV5-1 to TRBJ2-7; D remains unclear. The V end lost 1 base, the J end lost 0 bases, and 11 bases lay between the germline ends. This CDR3 is 15 amino acids long. Germline CDR1 is SGHRS and CDR2 is YFSETQ. The CDR3 reads CASSLMAGSSYEQYF. Here the CDR3 DNA reads TGCGCCAGCAGCTTGATGGCAGGAAGCTCCTACGAGCAGTACTTC. The complete variable domain, with remaining parts taken from reference TRBV5-1 and TRBJ2-7, reads KAGVTQTPRYLIKTRGQQVTLSCSPISGHRSVSWYQQTPGQGLQFLFEYFSETQRNKGNFPGRFSGRQFSNSRSEMNVSTLELGDSALYLCASSLMAGSSYEQYFGPGTRLTVT.

The chain is built from TRBV11-2 and TRBJ2-2; no clear D gene. The germline gives CDR1 SGHAT, CDR2 FQNNGV. The length of the CDR3 is 15 residues. V dropped 3 bases and J dropped 3 bases, with 11 bases sitting between them. The CDR3 region is CASSFLGWDTGELFF. In nucleotides, the CDR3 is TGTGCCAGCAGCTTCCTAGGGTGGGACACCGGGGAGCTGTTTTTT.

By share of the sample, this clonotype is medium-sized. The chain joins TRBV27 to TRBJ2-3; either TRBD1 or TRBD2 may supply D (6 bases each). Germline CDR1 and CDR2: MNHEY and SMNVEV (reference sequence). This CDR3 has 16 amino acids. The V and J ends lost 7 bases and 2 bases respectively, with 19 bases between them. The DNA for the CDR3 is TGTGCCAGCACCTCGACGACAGGAGGGAACACAGATACGCAGTATTTT. Protein: CASTSTTGGNTDTQYF.

As concerns this clonotype: One base away lies a much larger clone, so this may be a sequencing read error. V gene TRBV6-2 or TRBV6-3 combines with J gene TRBJ1-5; 7 positions match TRBD1. The J segment lost 7 bases and the V segment lost 5 bases, leaving 17 bases of the junction unmatched. This CDR3 spans 17 amino acids. The germline V gene encodes CDR1 MNHEY and CDR2 SVGEGT. CDR3 DNA: TGTGCCAGCAGTGACCACAGGACGGCAGGGGGAAGGCAGCCCCAGCATTTT. This sequence encodes CASSDHRTAGGRQPQHF.

The V call is TRBV7-2, the J call TRBJ2-1, with 8 bases identical to TRBD2. The CDR3 length is 15 residues. The germline CDR1 and CDR2 sequences are SGHTA and FQGNSA. After removal of 0 bases from V and 4 bases from J, the junction contained 2 bases not matched to a gene. This CDR3 reads CASSLASGIYNEQFF. The DNA of the CDR3 is TGTGCCAGCAGCTTAGCTAGCGGGATATACAATGAGCAGTTCTTC.

The rearrangement links TRBV12-5 to TRBJ2-2; D unresolved. CDR1 is LGHNT and CDR2 is FRNRAP in the germline V gene. The CDR3 contains 15 residues. V lost 4 bases and J lost 4, with 13 bases in between. The CDR3 region has the DNA TGTGCTAGTGGTTCCGGTATGGGGTCCACCGGGGAGCTGTTTTTT. It translates to CASGSGMGSTGELFF.

The rearrangement joins TRBV28 to TRBJ1-2, with D possibly being TRBD1 (5 bases). Germline CDR1 MDHEN, CDR2 SYDVKM. V lost 1 base to trimming and J lost 0 bases, with 27 bases between them. The CDR3 length is 21 residues. In nucleotides, the CDR3 is TGTGCCAGCAGTTTATCCACCGTAGGAGTGCAGGGTGCACTAGCTAACTATGGCTACACCTTC. Protein product: CASSLSTVGVQGALANYGYTF.

This chain links TRBV9 with TRBJ1-4; 9 nucleotides match TRBD1. After removal of 3 bases from V and 8 bases from J, the junction contained 11 bases not matched to a gene. Germline loops: CDR1 SGDLS, CDR2 YYNGEE. This CDR3 spans 16 amino acids. The DNA of the CDR3 is TGTGCCAGCAGCGGGAGACAGGGGGGGCTTGAGGAAAAACTGTTTTTT. It translates to CASSGRQGGLEEKLFF. Full variable domain (missing parts from reference TRBV9 and TRBJ1-4): DSGVTQTPKHLITATGQRVTLRCSPRSGDLSVYWYQQSLDQGLQFLIQYYNGEERAKGNILERFSAQQFPDLHSELNLSSLELGDSALYFCASSGRQGGLEEKLFFGSGTQLSVL.